A single count supports the clone carrying this TCR beta chain. Its antigen is as yet unknown. These data belong to a study of breast tumors, draining lymph nodes, adjacent tissues. Breast cancer patients provided tissue from their axillary draining lymph nodes. TCRdb re-derived calls from the multiplex PCR reads in MiXCR, one entry per CDR3 protein. The sample contains roughly 80,000 distinct CDR3 sequences, approximately 19% of which appear only once. The study, taken as a whole, reports: Luminal-like breast cancer showed significantly greater tumor-nontumor repertoire similarity than basal-like breast cancer did.

There are 18 residues in the CDR3. Per the germline V gene, CDR1 is SGHNT and CDR2 is YYREEE (reference sequence). Unmatched junction bases numbered 11, after V lost 4 bases and J lost 3 bases. Input material: axillary lymph node tissue. The rearrangement links TRBV5-4 to TRBJ2-2; 11 positions agree with TRBD2. This TCR derives from a female donor with breast cancer. Some clones in this sample may be carry-over from other donors' samples. The CDR3 here is CASSRRLLAGDYTGELFF. The CDR3 DNA follows: TGTGCCAGCAGCCGGAGACTACTAGCGGGAGACTACACCGGGGAGCTGTTTTTT.